A selection of T cell receptor beta chains follows, all from one sample in a study of early T cells in non-severe SARS-CoV-2 infection. TCRdb used MiXCR to reprocess the 5' RACE reads, holding one entry per CDR3 protein. The sample has 95,000 to 100,000 distinct CDR3 sequences, about 12% seen once. What was sequenced was whole blood. The origin of the receptors is an adult who was a healthcare worker with PCR-confirmed SARS-CoV-2 infection or an uninfected control (not recorded which). Both conserved end residues are part of each CDR3. The D gene is left open where the match is weak. The size field is filled for only some rows; it gives once, few, many or a size class.

D	size	V	length	J	DNA	CDR3
-	many	TRBV9	16	TRBJ1-6	TGTGCCAGCAGCGTAGAAGGAGTCGCAGGCGATTCACCCCTCCACTTT	CASSVEGVAGDSPLHF
TRBD2	few	TRBV20-1	13	TRBJ2-1	TGCAGTGCTCGGACTAGTAATCTCAATGAGCAGTTCTTC	CSARTSNLNEQFF
-	few	TRBV11-2	15	TRBJ2-5	TGTGCCAGCAGCGCCGTTATACACGGAAGCGAGACCCAGTACTTC	CASSAVIHGSETQYF
-	many	TRBV6-6	14	TRBJ2-5	TGTGCCAGCAGTTACTCGAAGGTCGGGGAGACCCAGTACTTC	CASSYSKVGETQYF
-	many	TRBV28	14	TRBJ2-2	TGTGCCAGCAGAAGCTCTTTGGGCACCGGGGAGCTGTTTTTT	CASRSSLGTGELFF
-	few	TRBV5-1	13	TRBJ2-5	TGCGCCAGCAGCTTGGAGTCACTTGAGACCCAGTACTTC	CASSLESLETQYF
TRBD1	-	TRBV29-1	14	TRBJ2-7	TGCAGCGTTGGGGCCGGACAGGGGGCAACCGAGCAGTACTTC	CSVGAGQGATEQYF
-	-	TRBV29-1	10	TRBJ1-2	TGCAGCGTAGGACAGTATGGCTACACCTTC	CSVGQYGYTF
TRBD2	few	TRBV3-1	18	TRBJ2-5	TGTGCCAGCAGCCAACCCCCGACTAGCGGGGGGGCCAGGGAGACCCAGTACTTC	CASSQPPTSGGARETQYF
-	many	TRBV7-9	12	TRBJ1-6	TGTGCCAGCAGCCTCCCGGGTTCACCCCTCCACTTT	CASSLPGSPLHF
-	-	TRBV28	13	TRBJ1-6	TGTGCCACCTCCGATAGTTGGAGGCCGGGCCTCCACTTT	CATSDSWRPGLHF
TRBD2	many	TRBV20-1	15	TRBJ2-1	TGCAGTGCCCCCCTAGCGGGGTCCTCCTACAATGAGCAGTTCTTC	CSAPLAGSSYNEQFF
-	many	TRBV7-6	14	TRBJ2-2	TGTGCCAGCACCCCCGCGGTAATTGTTGGGGAGCTGTTTTTT	CASTPAVIVGELFF
TRBD1	few	TRBV27	16	TRBJ1-5	TGTGCCAGCCGACAGGGGGCCAGGGACCAGAATCAGCCCCAGCATTTT	CASRQGARDQNQPQHF
TRBD2	-	TRBV7-6	18	TRBJ2-7	TGTGCCAGCAGCTTAAGGGATCGGGCTAGCGGGGGGGTCGGCGAGCAGTACTTC	CASSLRDRASGGVGEQYF
-	many	TRBV5-1	13	TRBJ1-2	TGCGCCAGCTCACCGGGACAAGTCGGGGGCTACACCTTC	CASSPGQVGGYTF
-	-	TRBV4-1	13	TRBJ2-7	TGCGCCAGCAGCCATCCAGGGGTAGGCGAGCAGTACTTC	CASSHPGVGEQYF
-	many	TRBV7-9	13	TRBJ1-4	TGTGCCAGCAGCTTCGCAACTAATGAAAAACTGTTTTTT	CASSFATNEKLFF
-	few	TRBV12-3/TRBV12-4	16	TRBJ1-5	TGTGCCAGCAGTTTATCCCCACAGGCTAGCAATCAGCCCCAGCATTTT	CASSLSPQASNQPQHF
-	few	TRBV11-3	12	TRBJ2-1	TGTGCCAGCAGCTTAGGGGGCGATGAGCAGTTCTTC	CASSLGGDEQFF
-	-	TRBV27	14	TRBJ1-4	TGTGCCAGCAGCGTCGGACGGGGGGTTGGGAAACTGTTTTTT	CASSVGRGVGKLFF
-	many	TRBV12-3/TRBV12-4	11	TRBJ2-2	TGTGCCAGTTGCCGCACCGGGGAGCTGTTTTTT	CASCRTGELFF
TRBD1	few	TRBV7-2	14	TRBJ2-3	TGTGCCAGCAGCTCCAGGGGGAGCACAGATACGCAGTATTTT	CASSSRGSTDTQYF
-	many	TRBV2	13	TRBJ2-7	TGTGCCACCGCGAGGGGCCCTACCTACGAGCAGTACTTC	CATARGPTYEQYF
-	-	TRBV28	12	TRBJ1-6	TGTGCCAGCAGGGAGGTGAATTCACCCCTCCACTTT	CASREVNSPLHF
-	many	TRBV28	14	TRBJ2-5	TGTGCCAGCAATCCCCGAGGGGCCGGAGAGACCCAGTACTTC	CASNPRGAGETQYF
-	many	TRBV2	16	TRBJ1-3	TGTGCCAGCAGTGAAGCGCCTCTCAGAGCAGGAAACACCATATATTTT	CASSEAPLRAGNTIYF
-	-	TRBV5-4	14	TRBJ1-3	TGTGCCAGCAGCTTGGAGGGTGGAAGAAACACCATATATTTT	CASSLEGGRNTIYF
-	many	TRBV10-3	15	TRBJ1-1	TGTGCCATCAGTGAGTCACAAACCCAAACAGGTGAAGCTTTCTTT	CAISESQTQTGEAFF
TRBD1	-	TRBV7-3	17	TRBJ1-5	TGTGCCAGCAGCTCTTACCGGGACAGGGGAATTTATCAGCCCCAGCATTTT	CASSSYRDRGIYQPQHF
-	many	TRBV6-2/TRBV6-3	16	TRBJ2-7	TGTGCCAGCAGTCACCCCCCCCGCGGCAATGACTACGAGCAGTACTTC	CASSHPPRGNDYEQYF
-	-	TRBV4-1	14	TRBJ1-1	TGCGCCAGCAGCCAAGTCTTGTCGTCCACTGAAGCTTTCTTT	CASSQVLSSTEAFF
-	many	TRBV7-9	14	TRBJ1-4	TGTGCCAGCAGCCTAGCGGGCACGGGTGAAAAACTGTTTTTT	CASSLAGTGEKLFF
-	many	TRBV28	14	TRBJ2-5	TGTGCCAGCAGTTTGCTTCGGAGCGTAGAGACCCAGTACTTC	CASSLLRSVETQYF
TRBD2	-	TRBV4-1	17	TRBJ2-4	TGCGCCAGCAGCCAACCGAAGGCGGGGGGGCCTAAAAACATTCAGTACTTC	CASSQPKAGGPKNIQYF
-	-	TRBV20-1	14	TRBJ2-7	TGCAGTGCTAGTTGGGCTAGCCATCCCTACGAGCAGTACTTC	CSASWASHPYEQYF
TRBD1	medium-sized	TRBV28	12	TRBJ2-7	TGTGCCAGCGGGACAGACTCCTACGAGCAGTACTTC	CASGTDSYEQYF
TRBD1	-	TRBV7-8	14	TRBJ2-4	TGTGCCAGCAGCCCAGATGACAGGGGGAACATTCAGTACTTC	CASSPDDRGNIQYF
-	many	TRBV20-1	15	TRBJ1-6	TGCAGTGCTGACACGGGGAGCGGCGCAAATTCACCCCTCCACTTT	CSADTGSGANSPLHF
-	-	TRBV10-2	14	TRBJ1-1	TGCGCCAGCAGTCCACGGGACGGCAACACTGAAGCTTTCTTT	CASSPRDGNTEAFF
-	-	TRBV20-1	13	TRBJ1-6	TGCAGTGCTAGAGAGGGGCTTGATTCACCCCTCCACTTT	CSAREGLDSPLHF
-	few	TRBV7-9	12	TRBJ2-3	TGTGCCAGCAGCCCGACCGTGGCAGGGCAGTATTTT	CASSPTVAGQYF
-	many	TRBV5-1	16	TRBJ2-3	TGCGCCAGCAGCTTGGGTGGTAGTGAGAGCACAGATACGCAGTATTTT	CASSLGGSESTDTQYF
TRBD1	-	TRBV28	13	TRBJ2-7	TGTACCACCTCAGATGGGACAGTCCCCATAGGGTACTTC	CTTSDGTVPIGYF
-	-	TRBV7-9	13	TRBJ1-6	TGTGCCAGCAGCCACCCCTATAATTCACCCCTCCACTTT	CASSHPYNSPLHF
TRBD1	many	TRBV4-2	16	TRBJ2-7	TGTGCCAGCAGCCAAAAAACCGGGACAGGGAGCTACGAGCAGTACTTC	CASSQKTGTGSYEQYF
-	-	TRBV29-1	15	TRBJ1-4	TGCAGCGTCGCACCCACCGGGACCGAGAATGAAAAACTGTTTTTT	CSVAPTGTENEKLFF
-	many	TRBV7-9	14	TRBJ1-1	TGTGCCAGCAGCCCCTCAGGGGTTGGGACTGAAGCTTTCTTT	CASSPSGVGTEAFF
-	-	TRBV7-6	16	TRBJ2-1	TGTGCCAGCAGCCATCCGGCAGGGCCGGTTTTTAATGAGCAGTTCTTC	CASSHPAGPVFNEQFF
-	few	TRBV29-1	13	TRBJ2-3	TGCAGCGTTGCCTGGGGCTTTGGAGATACGCAGTATTTT	CSVAWGFGDTQYF
-	-	TRBV5-1	15	TRBJ2-1	TGCGCCAGCAGCTTGGGTCCTCAATCCTACAATGAGCAGTTCTTC	CASSLGPQSYNEQFF
-	many	TRBV12-3/TRBV12-4	13	TRBJ1-1	TGTGCCAGCAGTCCACAGCCTAACACTGAAGCTTTCTTT	CASSPQPNTEAFF
-	few	TRBV7-8	14	TRBJ2-2	TGTGCCAGCAGCCCGTGGGTCGACACCGGGGAGCTGTTTTTT	CASSPWVDTGELFF
-	few	TRBV2	13	TRBJ1-1	TGTGCCAGCAAGGGTCTCGGGGGGCGGAAAGCTTTCTTT	CASKGLGGRKAFF
-	many	TRBV7-2	16	TRBJ2-3	TGTGCCAGCAGCACCCGCGGGGCGGGGCCGGGGGATACGCAGTATTTT	CASSTRGAGPGDTQYF